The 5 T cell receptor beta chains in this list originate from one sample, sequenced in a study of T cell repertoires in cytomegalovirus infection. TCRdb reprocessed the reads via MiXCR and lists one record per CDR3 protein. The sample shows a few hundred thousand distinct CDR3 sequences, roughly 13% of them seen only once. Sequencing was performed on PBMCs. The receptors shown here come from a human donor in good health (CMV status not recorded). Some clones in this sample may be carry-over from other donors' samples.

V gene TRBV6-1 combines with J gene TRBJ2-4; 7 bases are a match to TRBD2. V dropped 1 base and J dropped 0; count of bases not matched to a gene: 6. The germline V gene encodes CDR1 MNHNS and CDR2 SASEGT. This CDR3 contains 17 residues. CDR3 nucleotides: TGTGCCAGCAGTGAAGGAGCGGGGCTGCTAGCCAAAAACATTCAGTACTTC. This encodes CASSEGAGLLAKNIQYF.

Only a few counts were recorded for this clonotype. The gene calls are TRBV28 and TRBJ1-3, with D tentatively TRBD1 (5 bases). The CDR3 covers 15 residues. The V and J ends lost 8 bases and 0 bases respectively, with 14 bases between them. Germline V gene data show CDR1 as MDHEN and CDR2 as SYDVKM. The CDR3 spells CASVGLSPSGNTIYF. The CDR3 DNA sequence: TGTGCCAGCGTGGGGCTTTCTCCCTCTGGAAACACCATATATTTT. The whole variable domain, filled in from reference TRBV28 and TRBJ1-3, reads DVKVTQSSRYLVKRTGEKVFLECVQDMDHENMFWYRQDPGLGLRLIYFSYDVKMKEKGDIPEGYSVSREKKERFSLILESASTNQTSMYLCASVGLSPSGNTIYFGEGSWLTVV.

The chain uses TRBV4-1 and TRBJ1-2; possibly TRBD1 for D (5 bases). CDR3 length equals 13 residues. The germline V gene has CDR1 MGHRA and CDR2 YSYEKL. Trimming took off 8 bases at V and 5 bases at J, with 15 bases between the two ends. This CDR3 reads CASSRGLWYGYTF. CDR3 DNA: TGCGCCAGCTCCCGGGGGTTGTGGTATGGCTACACCTTC.

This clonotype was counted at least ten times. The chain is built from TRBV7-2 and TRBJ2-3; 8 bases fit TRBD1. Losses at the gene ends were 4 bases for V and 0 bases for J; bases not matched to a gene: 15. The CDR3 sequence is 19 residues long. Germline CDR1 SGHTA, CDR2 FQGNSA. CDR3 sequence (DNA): TGTGCCAGCAGCTCATTCACAGGGGGTAATCCTTCTAGCACAGATACGCAGTATTTT. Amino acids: CASSSFTGGNPSSTDTQYF.

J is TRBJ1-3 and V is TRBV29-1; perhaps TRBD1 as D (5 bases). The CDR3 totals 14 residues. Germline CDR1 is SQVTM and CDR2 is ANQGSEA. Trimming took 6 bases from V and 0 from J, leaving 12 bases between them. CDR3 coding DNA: TGCAGCGTAATGCAGGGTTTCTCTGGAAACACCATATATTTT. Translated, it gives CSVMQGFSGNTIYF.